A selection of T cell receptor beta chains follows, all from one sample in a study of cytomegalovirus exposure and HLA in healthy donors. This table comes from immunoSEQ multiplex PCR, and its TCRdb copy is limited to in-frame clones, with some not included. The sample records 100,000 to 120,000 clones, roughly 15% being singletons. Sequences were obtained from PBMCs. The receptors derive from a female donor in good health and CMV-seronegative. Each CDR3 is given with its conserved first and last residue. Each record gives: D gene, clone size, V gene, J gene, CDR3 DNA, CDR3 protein. A D gene is named only where the DNA matches it firmly. Clone size is not always given. Where it is, it says once, few, many or a class for expanded clones.

>NA|NA|TRBV7-3|TRBJ2-7
TGTGCCAGCAGCTTAACGAGGGACTACGAGCAGTACTTC
CASSLTRDYEQYF
>TRBD1|NA|TRBV5-1|TRBJ2-7
TGCGCCAGCAGCTTGGCGGCAGGGGGTTACGAGCAGTACTTC
CASSLAAGGYEQYF
>TRBD2|NA|TRBV7-2|TRBJ2-5
TGTGCCAGCAGCTTAGCCGGGGGGAGGGAGACCCAGTACTTC
CASSLAGGRETQYF
>TRBD1|few|TRBV9|TRBJ1-3
TGTGCCAGCAGCCCAGAGGACAGGGGGGATGTTTCTGGAAACACCATATATTTT
CASSPEDRGDVSGNTIYF
>NA|NA|TRBV4-3|TRBJ1-4
TGCGCCAGCAGCCAAGGGACAGTTAATGAAAAACTGTTTTTT
CASSQGTVNEKLFF
>TRBD2|few|TRBV19|TRBJ2-7
TGTGCCAGTAGTATGACTAGCGGGAGGTTCTACGAGCAGTACTTC
CASSMTSGRFYEQYF
>TRBD2|few|TRBV9|TRBJ2-1
TGTGCCAGCATTACCCGGGGACTAGCGGGAGTGAGCATTGTGGATGAGCAGTTCTTC
CASITRGLAGVSIVDEQFF
>TRBD1|NA|TRBV5-1|TRBJ1-3
TGCGCCAGCAGCGCCAGGGGGATCCCCGGAAACACCATATATTTT
CASSARGIPGNTIYF
>NA|NA|TRBV6-1|TRBJ2-7
TGTGCCAGCAGTGAAGCGCTGGGACTCACCTACGAGCAGTACTTC
CASSEALGLTYEQYF
>NA|NA|TRBV9|TRBJ1-1
TGTGTCAGCAGCCACTCCGCCGGGACAAATGATATGAACACTGAAGCTTTCTTT
CVSSHSAGTNDMNTEAFF
>TRBD1|few|TRBV9|TRBJ2-1
TGTGCCAGCAGCATAACAGGGGTATCCTACAATGAGCAGTTCTTC
CASSITGVSYNEQFF
>TRBD1|few|TRBV30|TRBJ1-3
TGTGCCTGGAGTGGCCACCCGACAGGGCCTGGAAACACCATATATTTT
CAWSGHPTGPGNTIYF
>NA|few|TRBV19|TRBJ2-6
TGTGCCAGTAATTCGCGGGGGGCCAACGTCCTGACTTTC
CASNSRGANVLTF
>NA|few|TRBV28|TRBJ1-5
TGTGCCAGCACCCTCCCACAGGGTATTCAGCCCCAGCATTTT
CASTLPQGIQPQHF
>NA|NA|TRBV7-2|TRBJ1-3
TGTGCCAGCAGCTTAGACAGGGCTGGAAACACCATATATTTT
CASSLDRAGNTIYF
>NA|NA|TRBV7-9|TRBJ2-2
TGTGCCAGCAGCTTAGGAGCAGGGAGGCGGACCGGGGAGCTGTTTTTT
CASSLGAGRRTGELFF
>TRBD1|NA|TRBV7-9|TRBJ2-7
TGTGCCAGCAGCCTAGGGACAGGGGGAACCTACGAGCAGTACTTC
CASSLGTGGTYEQYF
>TRBD2|NA|TRBV4-3|TRBJ2-1
TGCGCCAGCAGCCTGGGACTAGCGGGAGGAACTATCGATGAGCAGTTCTTC
CASSLGLAGGTIDEQFF
>NA|NA|TRBV6-6|TRBJ2-1
TGTGCCAGCAGTTACCCAGATACAAACAATGAGCAGTTCTTC
CASSYPDTNNEQFF
>TRBD2|few|TRBV13|TRBJ2-7
TGTGCCAGCAGCGCCCTGGAAGGGACTACGTCCTACGAGCAGTACTTC
CASSALEGTTSYEQYF
>NA|few|TRBV5-1|TRBJ2-3
TGCGCCAGCAGCTTGGCAATGCTTACTAGCACAGATACGCAGTATTTT
CASSLAMLTSTDTQYF
>TRBD1|few|TRBV7-6|TRBJ2-5
TGTGCCAGCAGAGCAACAGGGGCAGAGACCCAGTACTTC
CASRATGAETQYF
>NA|few|TRBV18|TRBJ2-3
TGTGCCAGCTCGCCGTGGGCCACTCGGGAGGATACGCAGTATTTT
CASSPWATREDTQYF
>TRBD1|NA|TRBV7-9|TRBJ2-7
TGTGCCAGCAGCTTAGGGACAGGGGGTCCCTACGAGCAGTACTTC
CASSLGTGGPYEQYF
>NA|few|TRBV4-2|TRBJ2-3
TGTGCCAGCAGCCAAAGCTCCCCCCACACAGATACGCAGTATTTT
CASSQSSPHTDTQYF
>NA|NA|TRBV4-2|TRBJ2-3
TGTGCCAGCAGCCAAGGGGGGGCAGGGCTGGGGGGAGGGGATACGCAGTATTTT
CASSQGGAGLGGGDTQYF
>NA|many|TRBV9|TRBJ1-4
TGTGCCAGCAGCGTAGCTACGGGTGCCACTAATGAAAAACTGTTTTTT
CASSVATGATNEKLFF
>NA|NA|TRBV6-5|TRBJ1-1
TGTGCCAGCCGGAGGGACACTGAAGCTTTCTTT
CASRRDTEAFF
>NA|few|TRBV27|TRBJ2-3
TGTGCCAGCAGTCGGGGTCGAGGCAGGGGGCAGTATTTT
CASSRGRGRGQYF
>TRBD1|few|TRBV4-1|TRBJ1-1
TGCGCCAGCAGCCCCGGGACAGCTGAAGCTTTCTTT
CASSPGTAEAFF
>TRBD2|NA|TRBV10-3|TRBJ2-1
TGTGCCATCAGTGAGCCCACTGTTGCGGGGGGGCCTCCCACTTCAAGCTCCTACAATGAGCAGTTCTTC
CAISEPTVAGGPPTSSSYNEQFF
>NA|NA|TRBV25-1|TRBJ2-1
TGTGCCAGCAGTGAAGGGCCTATCACCTACAATGGGCAGTTCTTC
CASSEGPITYNGQFF
>NA|few|TRBV2|TRBJ1-2
TGTGCCACTACGACAGGCAACTATGGCTACACCTTC
CATTTGNYGYTF
>NA|NA|TRBV2|TRBJ1-5
TGTGCCAGCAGTGAACGGGGGGCGAGCAATCAGCCCCAGCATTTT
CASSERGASNQPQHF
>TRBD1|NA|TRBV2|TRBJ1-1
TGTGCCAGCAGTGTCCAGGGGGACACTGAAGCTTTCTTT
CASSVQGDTEAFF
>NA|NA|TRBV6-5|TRBJ2-7
TGTGCCAGCAGGGAGGCAGGATCCTACGAGCAGTACTTC
CASREAGSYEQYF
>TRBD2|NA|TRBV4-3|TRBJ2-5
TGCGCCAGCAGCCGGGCCCCCGGGAGGGAGACCCAGTACTTC
CASSRAPGRETQYF
>NA|NA|TRBV10-3|TRBJ1-2
TGTGCCATCAGTGTTCACAGAACAGACCATGGCTACACCTTC
CAISVHRTDHGYTF
>TRBD1|NA|TRBV2|TRBJ2-2
TGTGCCAGCACCGAGGAAAGGGGGCAAGGCGGGGAGCTGTTTTTT
CASTEERGQGGELFF
>TRBD1|NA|TRBV7-8|TRBJ1-2
TGTGCCAGCAGCTTAAGGGGCCGAACAGGGGGCCTTAGTTCTGGCTACACCTTC
CASSLRGRTGGLSSGYTF
>NA|few|TRBV2|TRBJ2-7
TGTGCCAGCAGAGTGACTAGACACGAGCAGTACTTC
CASRVTRHEQYF